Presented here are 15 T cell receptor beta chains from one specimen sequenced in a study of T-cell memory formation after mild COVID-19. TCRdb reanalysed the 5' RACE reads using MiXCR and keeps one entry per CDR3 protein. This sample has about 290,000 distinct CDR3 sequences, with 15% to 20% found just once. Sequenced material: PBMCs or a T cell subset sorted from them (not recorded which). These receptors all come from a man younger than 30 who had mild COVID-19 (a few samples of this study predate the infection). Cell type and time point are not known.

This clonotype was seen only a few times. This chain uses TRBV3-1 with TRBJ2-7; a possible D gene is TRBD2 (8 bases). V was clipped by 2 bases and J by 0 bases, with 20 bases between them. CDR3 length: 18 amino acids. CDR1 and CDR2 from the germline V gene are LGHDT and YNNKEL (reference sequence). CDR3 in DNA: TGTGCCAGCAGCCAACCGGGCCCGGGAGGGGGCCCCTCCTACGAGCAGTACTTC. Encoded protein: CASSQPGPGGGPSYEQYF.

Here the CDR3 DNA reads TGCGCCAGCAGCCAAGTGGGGTCTGGTCCCGGAAACACCATATATTTT. Translated: CASSQVGSGPGNTIYF. The chain recombines TRBV4-1 with TRBJ1-3; the D is unclear. V was clipped by 1 base and J by 4 bases, with 14 bases between them. This CDR3 is 16 amino acids long. CDR1 is MGHRA, CDR2 YSYEKL, per germline.

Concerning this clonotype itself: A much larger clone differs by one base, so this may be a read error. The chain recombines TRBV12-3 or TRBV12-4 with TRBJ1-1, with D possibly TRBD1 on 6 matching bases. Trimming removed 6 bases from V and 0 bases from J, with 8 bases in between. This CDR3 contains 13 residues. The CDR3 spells CASRGQLNTEAFF. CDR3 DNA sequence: TGTGCCAGCAGAGGACAGTTGAACACTGAAGCTTTCTTT.

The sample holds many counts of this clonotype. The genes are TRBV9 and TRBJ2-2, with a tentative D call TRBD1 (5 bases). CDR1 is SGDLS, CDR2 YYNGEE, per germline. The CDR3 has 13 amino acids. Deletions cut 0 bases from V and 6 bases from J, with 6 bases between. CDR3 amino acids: CASSVEGAGELFF. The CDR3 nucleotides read TGTGCCAGCAGCGTAGAAGGGGCCGGGGAGCTGTTTTTT.

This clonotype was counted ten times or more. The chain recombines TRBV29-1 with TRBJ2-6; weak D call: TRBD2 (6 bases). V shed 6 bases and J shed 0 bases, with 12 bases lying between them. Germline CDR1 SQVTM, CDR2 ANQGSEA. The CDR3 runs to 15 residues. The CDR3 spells CSVPGLVSGANVLTF. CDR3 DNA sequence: TGCAGCGTGCCGGGACTGGTCTCTGGGGCCAACGTCCTGACTTTC.

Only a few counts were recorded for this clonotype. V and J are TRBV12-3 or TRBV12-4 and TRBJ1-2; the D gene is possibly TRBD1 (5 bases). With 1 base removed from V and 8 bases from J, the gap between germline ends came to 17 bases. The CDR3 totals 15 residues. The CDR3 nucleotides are TGTGCCAGCAGTTTAGGAGATAGCAGGGTGGAAGGCTACACCTTC. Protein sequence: CASSLGDSRVEGYTF.

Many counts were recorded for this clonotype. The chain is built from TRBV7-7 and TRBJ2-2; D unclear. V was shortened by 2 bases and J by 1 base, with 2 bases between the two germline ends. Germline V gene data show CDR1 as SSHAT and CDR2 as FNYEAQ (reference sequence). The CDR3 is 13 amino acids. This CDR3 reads CASSLRNTGELFF. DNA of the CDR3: TGTGCCAGCAGCTTACGGAACACCGGGGAGCTGTTTTTT.

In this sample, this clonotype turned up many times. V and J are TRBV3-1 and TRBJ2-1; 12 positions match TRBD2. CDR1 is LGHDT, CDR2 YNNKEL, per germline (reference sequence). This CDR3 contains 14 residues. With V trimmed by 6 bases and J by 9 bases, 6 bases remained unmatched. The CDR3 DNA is TGTGCCAGCAGAACGACTAGCGGGGGAGGTGAGCAGTTCTTC. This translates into CASRTTSGGGEQFF.

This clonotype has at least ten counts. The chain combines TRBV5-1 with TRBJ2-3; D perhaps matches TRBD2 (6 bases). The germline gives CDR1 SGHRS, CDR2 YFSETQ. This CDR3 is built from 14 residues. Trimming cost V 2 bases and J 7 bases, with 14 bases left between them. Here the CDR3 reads CASSFDRLDHTQYF. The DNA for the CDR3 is TGCGCCAGCAGCTTTGACCGACTAGATCATACGCAGTATTTT.

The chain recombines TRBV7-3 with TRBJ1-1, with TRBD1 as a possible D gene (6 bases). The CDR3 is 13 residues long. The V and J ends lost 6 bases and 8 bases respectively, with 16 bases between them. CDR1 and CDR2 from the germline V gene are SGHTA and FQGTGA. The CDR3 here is CASSSQGRFEAFF. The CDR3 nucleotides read TGTGCCAGCAGTTCACAGGGTCGGTTCGAAGCTTTCTTT.

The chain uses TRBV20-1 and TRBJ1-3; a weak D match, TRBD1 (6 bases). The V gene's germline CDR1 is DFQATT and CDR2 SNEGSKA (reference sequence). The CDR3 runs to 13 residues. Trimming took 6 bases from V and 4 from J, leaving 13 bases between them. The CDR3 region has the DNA TGCAGTGCCCACAGGGAGTCAGGAAACACCATATATTTT. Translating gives CSAHRESGNTIYF.

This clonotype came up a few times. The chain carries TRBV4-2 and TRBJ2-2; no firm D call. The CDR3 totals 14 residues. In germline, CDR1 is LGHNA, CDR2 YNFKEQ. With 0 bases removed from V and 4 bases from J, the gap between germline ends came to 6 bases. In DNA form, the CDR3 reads TGTGCCAGCAGCCAAGAACCCCTCACCGGGGAGCTGTTTTTT. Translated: CASSQEPLTGELFF.

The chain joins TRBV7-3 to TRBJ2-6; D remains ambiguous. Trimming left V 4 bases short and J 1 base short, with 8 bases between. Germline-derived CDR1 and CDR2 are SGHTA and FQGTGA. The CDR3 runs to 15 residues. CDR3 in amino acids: CASSSSVSGANVLTF. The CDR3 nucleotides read TGTGCCAGCAGCTCAAGCGTATCTGGGGCCAACGTCCTGACTTTC.

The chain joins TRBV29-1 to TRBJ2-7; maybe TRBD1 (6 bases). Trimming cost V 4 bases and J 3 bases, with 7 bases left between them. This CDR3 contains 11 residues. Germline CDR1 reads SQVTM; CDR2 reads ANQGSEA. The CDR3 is CSVADSYEQYF. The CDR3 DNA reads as TGCAGCGTTGCGGACAGCTACGAGCAGTACTTC.

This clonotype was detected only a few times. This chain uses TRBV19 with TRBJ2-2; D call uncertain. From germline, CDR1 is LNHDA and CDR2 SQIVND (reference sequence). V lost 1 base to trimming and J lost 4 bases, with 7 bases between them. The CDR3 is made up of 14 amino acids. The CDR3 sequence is CASSIASFTGELFF. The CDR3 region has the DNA TGTGCCAGTAGTATAGCGAGTTTCACCGGGGAGCTGTTTTTT. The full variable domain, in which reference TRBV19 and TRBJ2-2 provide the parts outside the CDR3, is DGGITQSPKYLFRKEGQNVTLSCEQNLNHDAMYWYRQDPGQGLRLIYYSQIVNDFQKGDIAEGYSVSREKKESFPLTVTSAQKNPTAFYLCASSIASFTGELFFGEGSRLTVL.